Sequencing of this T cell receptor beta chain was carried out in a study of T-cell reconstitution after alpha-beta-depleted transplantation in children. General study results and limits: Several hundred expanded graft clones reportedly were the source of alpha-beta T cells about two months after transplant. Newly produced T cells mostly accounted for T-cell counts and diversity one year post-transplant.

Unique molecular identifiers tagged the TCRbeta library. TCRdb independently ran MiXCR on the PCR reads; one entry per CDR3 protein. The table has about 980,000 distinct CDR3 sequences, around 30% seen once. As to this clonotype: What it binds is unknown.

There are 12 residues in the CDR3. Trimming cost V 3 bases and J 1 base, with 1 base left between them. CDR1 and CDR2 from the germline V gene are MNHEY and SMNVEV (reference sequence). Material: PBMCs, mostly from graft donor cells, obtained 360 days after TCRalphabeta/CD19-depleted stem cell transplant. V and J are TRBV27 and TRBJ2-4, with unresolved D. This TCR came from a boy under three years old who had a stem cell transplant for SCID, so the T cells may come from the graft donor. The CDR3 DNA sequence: TGTGCCAGCAGTTTTGCCAAAAACATTCAGTACTTC. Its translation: CASSFAKNIQYF.